This record covers a single T cell receptor beta chain. This clonotype was seen at least ten times. The specificity of this receptor is unknown. Base qualities are not recorded, but no much larger clone differs from it by a single base. The data derive from a study of T-cell reconstitution after alpha-beta-depleted transplantation in children (dated by TCRdb to between 2015 and 2016). For the study in its entirety: The study quantitatively tracked T-cell immune reconstitution after TCRalphabeta/CD19-depleted allogeneic hematopoietic cell transplantation in children using TCR repertoire profiling.

Library preparation employed PCR. TCRdb records Illumina HiSeq 2500 as the sequencer. TCR library preparation used molecular barcoding, with unique molecular identifiers applied to normalize quantification of the TCRbeta repertoire. The public reads were reanalyzed by TCRdb: fastp trimming at Q25, MiXCR alignment, in-frame beta chains only. Each entry merges the rows of one CDR3 protein and shows their most common DNA and genes. This sample gives 60,000 to 80,000 distinct CDR3 sequences in total; just under 7.5% of them show up just once. The ten most abundant clones make up around 2.6% of the sample. Reading the germline V gene gives CDR1 MNHNS and CDR2 SASEGT. The CDR3 goes from the cysteine to the phenylalanine over 15 residues. Only the CDR3 portion is preserved as DNA: 45 bases, with reading frame beginning at the first base. V is pruned by 6 bases and J by 7 bases, leaving 9 bases of the junction without a gene match.

The receptor comes from a human donor who donated a stem cell graft to a child with acute lymphoblastic leukemia. Sequences were derived from PBMCs from the stem cell graft donor, sampled from the stem cell graft. This chain is built from TRBV6-1 and TRBJ2-3, and 11 junction bases match TRBD2. The CDR3 reads CASSDRTSGSHTQYF. The DNA is TGTGCCAGCAGCGACCGGACTAGCGGGTCCCATACGCAGTATTTT.